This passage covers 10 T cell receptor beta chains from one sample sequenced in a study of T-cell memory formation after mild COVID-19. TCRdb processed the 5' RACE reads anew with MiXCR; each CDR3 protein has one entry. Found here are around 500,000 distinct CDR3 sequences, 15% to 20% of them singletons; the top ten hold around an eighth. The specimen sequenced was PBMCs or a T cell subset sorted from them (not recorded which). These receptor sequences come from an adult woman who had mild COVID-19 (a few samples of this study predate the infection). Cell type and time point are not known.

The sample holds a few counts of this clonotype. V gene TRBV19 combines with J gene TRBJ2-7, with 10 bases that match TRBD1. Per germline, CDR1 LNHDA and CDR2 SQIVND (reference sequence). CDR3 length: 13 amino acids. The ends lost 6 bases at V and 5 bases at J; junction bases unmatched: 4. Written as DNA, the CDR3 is TGTGCCAGTAGAGGGACAGGGGCCGACGAGCAGTACTTC. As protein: CASRGTGADEQYF.

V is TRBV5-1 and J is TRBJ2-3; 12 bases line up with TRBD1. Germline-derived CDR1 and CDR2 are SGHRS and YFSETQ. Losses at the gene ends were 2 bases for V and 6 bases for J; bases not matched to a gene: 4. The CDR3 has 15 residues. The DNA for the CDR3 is TGCGCCAGCAGCTTAGGGACAGGGGGCCTGGATACGCAGTATTTT. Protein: CASSLGTGGLDTQYF.

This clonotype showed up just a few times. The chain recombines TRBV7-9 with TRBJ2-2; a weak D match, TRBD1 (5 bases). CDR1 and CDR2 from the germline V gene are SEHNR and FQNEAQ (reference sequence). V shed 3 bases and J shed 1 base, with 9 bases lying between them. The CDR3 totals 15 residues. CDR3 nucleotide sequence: TGTGCCAGCAGCTTGCAGGGAAGGAACACCGGGGAGCTGTTTTTT. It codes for CASSLQGRNTGELFF.

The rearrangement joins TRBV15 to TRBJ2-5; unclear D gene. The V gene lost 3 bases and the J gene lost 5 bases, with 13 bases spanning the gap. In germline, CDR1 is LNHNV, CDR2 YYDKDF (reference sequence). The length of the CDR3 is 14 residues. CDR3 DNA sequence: TGTGCCACCAGCAGCGGGCCGGGCTCTGAGACCCAGTACTTC. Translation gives CATSSGPGSETQYF.

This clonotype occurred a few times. The CDR3 nucleotides read TGTGCCAGCAGCTTTACCCTCGGGGGAGTCACTGAAGCTTTCTTT. Protein product: CASSFTLGGVTEAFF. The chain employs TRBV7-9 and TRBJ1-1, with D possibly matching TRBD1 (5 bases). The germline CDR1 and CDR2 sequences are SEHNR and FQNEAQ (reference sequence). The CDR3 consists of 15 residues. V was cut by 3 bases and J by 4 bases, with 15 bases left in between.

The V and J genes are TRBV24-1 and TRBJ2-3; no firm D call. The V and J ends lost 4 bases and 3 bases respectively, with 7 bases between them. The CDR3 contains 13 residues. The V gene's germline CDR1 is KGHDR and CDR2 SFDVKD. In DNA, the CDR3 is TGTGCCACCAGTGAAGGGCTGACAGATACGCAGTATTTT. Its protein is CATSEGLTDTQYF.

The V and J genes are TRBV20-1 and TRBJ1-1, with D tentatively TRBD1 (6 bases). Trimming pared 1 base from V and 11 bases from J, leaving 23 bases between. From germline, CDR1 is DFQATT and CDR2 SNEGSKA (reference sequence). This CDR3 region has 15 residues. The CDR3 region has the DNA TGCAGTGCTAGAGTACCGGGACAAGTTACCTCTAGGGCTTTCTTT. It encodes CSARVPGQVTSRAFF.

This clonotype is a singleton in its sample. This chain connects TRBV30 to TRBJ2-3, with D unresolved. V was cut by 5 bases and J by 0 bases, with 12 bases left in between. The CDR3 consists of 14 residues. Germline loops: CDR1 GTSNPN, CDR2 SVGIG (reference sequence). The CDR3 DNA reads TGTGCCTGGTCGGTGGGCGGAAGCACAGATACGCAGTATTTT. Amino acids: CAWSVGGSTDTQYF.

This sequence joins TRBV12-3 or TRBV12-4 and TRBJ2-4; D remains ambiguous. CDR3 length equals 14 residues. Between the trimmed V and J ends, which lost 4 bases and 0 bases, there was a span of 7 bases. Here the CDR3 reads CASSSVGAKNIQYF. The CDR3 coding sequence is TGTGCCAGCAGTTCAGTAGGAGCCAAAAACATTCAGTACTTC.

CDR3 nucleotide sequence: TGTGCCAGCAGAGGGACTAGCGGGCGAACCTACGAGCAGTACTTC. This codes for CASRGTSGRTYEQYF. The chain combines TRBV6-1 with TRBJ2-7, with TRBD2 matching 12 bases. Germline lookup yields CDR1 MNHNS and CDR2 SASEGT. The CDR3 has 15 residues. Trimming removed 6 bases from V and 2 bases from J; junction bases left unmatched: 5.